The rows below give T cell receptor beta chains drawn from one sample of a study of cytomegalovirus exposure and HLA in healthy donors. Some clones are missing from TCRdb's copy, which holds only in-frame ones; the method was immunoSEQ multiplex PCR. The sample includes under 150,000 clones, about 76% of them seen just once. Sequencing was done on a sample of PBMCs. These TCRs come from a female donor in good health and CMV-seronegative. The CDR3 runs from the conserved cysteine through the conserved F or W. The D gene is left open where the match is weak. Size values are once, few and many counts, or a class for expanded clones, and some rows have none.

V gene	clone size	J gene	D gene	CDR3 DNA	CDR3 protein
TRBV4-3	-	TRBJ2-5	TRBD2	TGCGCCAGCAGCCAAGATTTTGAGGGGAGGGGAGAGACCCAGTACTTC	CASSQDFEGRGETQYF
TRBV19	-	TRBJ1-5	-	TGTGCCAGTAGTATAGATAATCAGGGGTATCAGCCCCAGCATTTT	CASSIDNQGYQPQHF
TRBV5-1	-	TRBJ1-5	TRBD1	TGCGCCAGCCGACAGGGGTTCAATCAGCCCCAGCATTTT	CASRQGFNQPQHF
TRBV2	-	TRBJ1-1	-	TGTGCCAGCAGTGAGCCGGGACAACACACTGAAGCTTTCTTT	CASSEPGQHTEAFF
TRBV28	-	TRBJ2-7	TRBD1	TGTGCCAGCAGTTCGGGACAGGATGGCTACGAGCAGTACTTC	CASSSGQDGYEQYF
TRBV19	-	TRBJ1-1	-	TGTGCCAGTAGTATAGTACAGGCGAACACTGAAGCTTTCTTT	CASSIVQANTEAFF
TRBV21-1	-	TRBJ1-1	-	TGTGCCAGCAGCAACCGGGACAGGGAATCTCCGGCCACTGAAGCTTTCTTT	CASSNRDRESPATEAFF
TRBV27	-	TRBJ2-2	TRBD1	TGTGCCAGCAGGGGACAGACCAACACCGGGGAGCTGTTTTTT	CASRGQTNTGELFF
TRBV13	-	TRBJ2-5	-	TGTGCCAGCAGCCATGGCGGGGAGACCCAGTACTTC	CASSHGGETQYF
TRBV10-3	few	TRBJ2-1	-	TGTGCCATCAGTGTGTACGGGGGTTACAATGAGCAGTTCTTC	CAISVYGGYNEQFF
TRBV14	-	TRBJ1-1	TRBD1	TGTGCCAGCAGCCAAACCGGGACAGGGTACACTGAAGCTTTCTTT	CASSQTGTGYTEAFF
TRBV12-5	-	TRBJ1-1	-	TGTGCTAGTGGCCCCAGTCAAACTGAAGCTTTCTTT	CASGPSQTEAFF
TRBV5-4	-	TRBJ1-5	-	TGTGCCAGCAGCTTGGTGAGGCCAGAAGGGAGCGATCAGCCCCAGCATTTT	CASSLVRPEGSDQPQHF
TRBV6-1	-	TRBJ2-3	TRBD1	TGTGCCGTCCGAAGGACAGGGACCGTTCCAGATACGCAGTATTTT	CAVRRTGTVPDTQYF
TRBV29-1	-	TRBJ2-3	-	TGCAGCGTCGCAGACCAGGCGGATACGCAGTATTTT	CSVADQADTQYF
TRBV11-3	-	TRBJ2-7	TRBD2	TGTGCCAGCAGCTTAGCGGGGGGGGAAGAGCAGTACTTC	CASSLAGGEEQYF
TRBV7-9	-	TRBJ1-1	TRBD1	TGTGCCAGCAGTAGGGGGCAGCAGCTCGACACTGAAGCTTTCTTT	CASSRGQQLDTEAFF
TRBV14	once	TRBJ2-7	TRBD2	TGTGCCAGCAGCCAAGCGATAGCGGGAAAGGGGCAGCAGTACTTC	CASSQAIAGKGQQYF
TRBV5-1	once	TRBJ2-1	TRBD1	TGCGCCAGCAGCCCCTACACAGGGGGTGGTAGTGAGCAGTTCTTC	CASSPYTGGGSEQFF
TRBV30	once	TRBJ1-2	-	TGTGCCTGGAGCTTGGGCATGGGGGCAGATGGCTACACCTTC	CAWSLGMGADGYTF
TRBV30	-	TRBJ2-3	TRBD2	TGTGCCTGGAGAAAAGCGGGGGCCACAGATACGCAGTATTTT	CAWRKAGATDTQYF
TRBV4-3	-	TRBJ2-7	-	TGCGCCAGCAGCCAGGGACAACAAGGGTACGAGCAGTACTTC	CASSQGQQGYEQYF
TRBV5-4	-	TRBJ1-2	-	TGTGCCAGCAGCTCCCGGAGGCAGGTGGCGGGCGCCTATGGCTACACCTTC	CASSSRRQVAGAYGYTF
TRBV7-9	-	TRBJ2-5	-	TGTGCCAGCAGCTTATTGCGGAGTGCTGAGTACTTC	CASSLLRSAEYF
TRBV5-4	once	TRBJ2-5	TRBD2	TGTGCCAGCAGCTCGGGACTAGCAGGAGAGACCCAGTACTTC	CASSSGLAGETQYF
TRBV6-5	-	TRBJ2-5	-	TGTGCCAGCAAAAAGGGCGGGGAGACCCAGTACTTC	CASKKGGETQYF
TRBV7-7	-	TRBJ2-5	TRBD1	TGTGCTAGCAGCTCGTCCCGGGACAGGGGGCGGGAGACCCAGTACTTC	CASSSSRDRGRETQYF
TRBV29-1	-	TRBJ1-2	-	TGCAGCGTTCAGGGTAGCTATGGCTACACCTTC	CSVQGSYGYTF
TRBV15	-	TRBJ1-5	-	TGTGCCACCATGCAGGGTTTAGGTCAGCCCCAGCATTTT	CATMQGLGQPQHF
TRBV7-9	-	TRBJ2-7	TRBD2	TGTGCCAGCAGCTTTACTAGCGGGCCCTACGAGCAGTACTTC	CASSFTSGPYEQYF
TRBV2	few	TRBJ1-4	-	TGTGCCAGCAAGACAGCTAATGAAAAACTGTTTTTT	CASKTANEKLFF
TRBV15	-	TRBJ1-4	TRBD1	TGTGCCACCAGCAGAGACCTAGTCCCGGGACAGGTCCCTAATGAAAAACTGTTTTTT	CATSRDLVPGQVPNEKLFF
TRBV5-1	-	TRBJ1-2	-	TGCGCCAGCAGCGAGGGGGGGGCCGTCTATGGCTACACCTTC	CASSEGGAVYGYTF
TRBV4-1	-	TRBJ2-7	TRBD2	TGCGCCAGCAGTTATAGCGGGGCGAGCTCCTACGAGCAGTACTTC	CASSYSGASSYEQYF
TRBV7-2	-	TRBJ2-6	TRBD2	TGTGCCAGCAGCATGATGCGGGGGGCTATGTCTGGGGCCAACGTCCTGACTTTC	CASSMMRGAMSGANVLTF
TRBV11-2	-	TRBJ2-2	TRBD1	TGTGCCAGCAGCTCGTGGCAGGGGGACACCGGGGAGCTGTTTTTT	CASSSWQGDTGELFF
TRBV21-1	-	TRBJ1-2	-	TGTGCCAGTCATTATGGCTACACCTTC	CASHYGYTF
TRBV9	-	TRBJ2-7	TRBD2	TGTGCCAGCAGCGCCGGGGGGTCCTCCTACGAGCAGTACTTC	CASSAGGSSYEQYF
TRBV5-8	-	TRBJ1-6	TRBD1	TGTGCCAGCCTAAAAATGACAGGGTCGGGATCACCCCTCCACTTT	CASLKMTGSGSPLHF
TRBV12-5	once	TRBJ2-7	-	TGTGCTAGTGGTTTGGTAATCTCGTCCGGGGAATACGAGCAGTACTTC	CASGLVISSGEYEQYF
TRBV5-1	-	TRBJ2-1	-	TGCGCCAGCAGCCCGGACAGCTACAATGAGCAGTTCTTC	CASSPDSYNEQFF
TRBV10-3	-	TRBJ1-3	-	TGTGCCATCAGCCGAGACATCCGCTCTGGAAACACCATATATTTT	CAISRDIRSGNTIYF
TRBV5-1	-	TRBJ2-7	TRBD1	TGCGCCAGCAGCACCGGACAGGGAACTAGCGAGCAGTACTTC	CASSTGQGTSEQYF
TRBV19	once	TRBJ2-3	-	TGTGCCACGGGAGATACGCAGTATTTT	CATGDTQYF
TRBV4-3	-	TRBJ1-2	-	TGCGCCAGCAGCTACGACCGGGACACAAGCTATGGCTACACCTTC	CASSYDRDTSYGYTF
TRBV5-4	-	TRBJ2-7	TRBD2	TGTGCCAGCAGCGAGACTAGCGGGGCCTACGAGCAGTACTTC	CASSETSGAYEQYF
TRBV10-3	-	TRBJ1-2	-	TGTGCCATCAGTGCTCTCGGACAACGCTATGGCTACACCTTC	CAISALGQRYGYTF
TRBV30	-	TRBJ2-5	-	TGTGCCTGGAGTGTAGGTCTTAGAGCTCCCGGGTTTGTGGAGACCCAGTACTTC	CAWSVGLRAPGFVETQYF
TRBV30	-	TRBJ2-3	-	TGTGCCTGGAGTGTTGCGGGGGCTGGAGATACGCAGTATTTT	CAWSVAGAGDTQYF
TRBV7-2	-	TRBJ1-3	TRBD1	TGTGCCAGCAGCTCCCCGGACAGGGGGCCAGACACCATATATTTT	CASSSPDRGPDTIYF
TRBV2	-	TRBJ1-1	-	TGTGCCAGCAGCGCATTGGCAGGGGTGAACACTGAAGCTTTCTTT	CASSALAGVNTEAFF
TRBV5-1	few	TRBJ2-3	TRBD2	TGCGCCAGCAGCTCGGGGAGGGCACAGACAGATACGCAGTATTTT	CASSSGRAQTDTQYF
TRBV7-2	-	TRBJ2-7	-	TGTGCCAGCAGCTTGGGCTCGCACTCCTACGAGCAGTACTTC	CASSLGSHSYEQYF
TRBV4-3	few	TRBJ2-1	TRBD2	TGCGCCACCGCATTGGGACTAGCTGTAAATGAGCAGTTCTTC	CATALGLAVNEQFF
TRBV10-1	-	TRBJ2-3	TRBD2	TGCGCCAGCAGCCGGGGGGTTCGGTCAGATACGCAGTATTTT	CASSRGVRSDTQYF
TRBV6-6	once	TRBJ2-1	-	TGTGCCAGCAGTTACTCGAATTGGCAGGGGGGTGAGCAGTTCTTC	CASSYSNWQGGEQFF
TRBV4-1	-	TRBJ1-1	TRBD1	TGCGCCAGCAGCCTCTATTACGGGACAGACACTGAAGCTTTCTTT	CASSLYYGTDTEAFF
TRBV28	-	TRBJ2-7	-	TGTGCCAACACGAATCGAAGAGATATCGGACAGAAAAAATCCTACGAGCAGTACTTC	CANTNRRDIGQKKSYEQYF
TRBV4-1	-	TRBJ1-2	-	TGCGCCAGCAGCCAAGTTATGACAGGAGCCTATGGCTACACCTTC	CASSQVMTGAYGYTF
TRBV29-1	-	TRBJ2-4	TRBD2	TGCAGCGTTGAACGCGGGGGGGAATGGGGTAACATTCAGTACTTC	CSVERGGEWGNIQYF